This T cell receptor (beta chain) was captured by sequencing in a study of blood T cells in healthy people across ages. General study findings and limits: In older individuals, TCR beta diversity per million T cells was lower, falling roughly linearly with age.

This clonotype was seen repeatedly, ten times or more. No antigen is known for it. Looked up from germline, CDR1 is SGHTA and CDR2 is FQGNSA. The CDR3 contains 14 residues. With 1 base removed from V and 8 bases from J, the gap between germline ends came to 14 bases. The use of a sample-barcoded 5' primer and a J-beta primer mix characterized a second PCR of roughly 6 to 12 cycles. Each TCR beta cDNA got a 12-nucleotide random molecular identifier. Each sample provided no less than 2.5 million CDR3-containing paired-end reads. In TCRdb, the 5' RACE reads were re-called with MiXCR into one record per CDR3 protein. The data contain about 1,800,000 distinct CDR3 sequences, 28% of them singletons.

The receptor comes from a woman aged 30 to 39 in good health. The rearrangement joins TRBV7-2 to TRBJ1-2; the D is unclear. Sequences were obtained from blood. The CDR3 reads CASSLGFNSGGYTF. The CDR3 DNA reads TGTGCCAGCAGCTTAGGTTTCAATTCGGGGGGCTACACCTTC.